Shown below are 25 T cell receptor beta chains from a single sample sequenced in a study of Ad26.COV2.S vaccination and SARS-CoV-2 variants. Treatment noted: some 19 received Ad26.COV2.S at low or high dose, single or two shots; about 5 received placebo; per-sample allocation not given. Sampling took place 63 days after the first vaccine or placebo injection. Data came from immunoSEQ multiplex PCR; TCRdb stores just in-frame clones and leaves some out. This table has about 450,000 clones, 85% to 90% appearing once. The sample in question was peripheral blood, obtained in a trial of Ad26.COV2.S vaccine versus placebo. The receptors stem from a person aged 18-60 years who received the Ad26.COV2.S COVID-19 vaccine or a placebo.

The chain recombines TRBV4-3 with TRBJ1-5; D possibly corresponds to TRBD1 (5 bases). The V gene lost 1 base and the J gene lost 7 bases, with 20 bases spanning the gap. CDR3 length: 17 amino acids. Germline CDR1 reads LGHNA; CDR2 reads YSLEER. CDR3 loop: CASSQVIRSRPGQPQHF. For the CDR3, the DNA is TGCGCCAGCAGCCAAGTAATCCGTTCCCGCCCAGGGCAGCCCCAGCATTTT.

This clone was observed a single time. This sequence joins TRBV13 and TRBJ1-3; D not resolved. This CDR3 has 14 residues. Trimming cost V 3 bases and J 0 bases, with 6 bases left between them. CDR1 and CDR2 (germline): PRHDT, FYEKMQ (reference sequence). The CDR3 sequence: CASSLAVSGNTIYF. CDR3 nucleotides: TGTGCCAGCAGCTTGGCTGTCTCTGGAAACACCATATATTTT.

The chain links TRBV7-2 to TRBJ2-1, with a possible D match to TRBD2 (5 bases). This CDR3 region has 11 residues. Germline V CDR1 and CDR2: SGHTA, FQGNSA. Trimming stripped 5 bases from V and 10 bases from J, with 9 bases between. CDR3 loop: CASSDWEEQFF. The DNA of the CDR3 is TGTGCCAGCAGCGATTGGGAGGAGCAGTTCTTC.

The rearrangement links TRBV7-3 to TRBJ2-6; no firm D call. Germline V gene data show CDR1 as SGHTA and CDR2 as FQGTGA. The CDR3 runs 14 residues. V was pared by 5 bases and J by 4 bases, with 9 bases between. This CDR3 reads CASSPPGGANVLTF. The CDR3 coding sequence is TGTGCCAGCAGCCCCCCTGGAGGGGCCAACGTCCTGACTTTC.

This chain joins TRBV4-1 and TRBJ1-2; tentative D call: TRBD1 (5 bases). This CDR3 region has 15 residues. With 3 bases removed from V and 2 bases from J, the gap between germline ends came to 13 bases. Germline V gene data show CDR1 as MGHRA and CDR2 as YSYEKL. The CDR3 nucleotides are TGCGCCAGCAGCCACCAACAGGCGGGGAACTATGGCTACACCTTC. It encodes CASSHQQAGNYGYTF.

V and J are TRBV5-1 and TRBJ2-7; D is perhaps TRBD2 (7 bases). Germline V lookup: CDR1 SGHRS, CDR2 YFSETQ. V lost 1 base and J 2 bases, leaving 22 bases between the germline ends. The CDR3 covers 18 residues. The DNA of the CDR3 is TGCGCCAGCAGCTTGCGAAAACGAGGGGGGGACCCTCCCTACGAGCAGTACTTC. It is translated as CASSLRKRGGDPPYEQYF. Complete variable domain (other parts from reference TRBV5-1 and TRBJ2-7): KAGVTQTPRYLIKTRGQQVTLSCSPISGHRSVSWYQQTPGQGLQFLFEYFSETQRNKGNFPGRFSGRQFSNSRSEMNVSTLELGDSALYLCASSLRKRGGDPPYEQYFGPGTRLTVT.

The chain employs TRBV21-1 and TRBJ1-1. TRBV21-1 is a pseudogene. The CDR3 extends over 14 amino acids. In DNA form, the CDR3 reads TGTGCCAGCAGCTCCCAACACGTGGGCACTGAAGCTTTCTTT. It yields the protein CASSSQHVGTEAFF.

The chain carries TRBV6-2 or TRBV6-3 and TRBJ1-5; no clear D gene. Germline CDR1 and CDR2: MNHEY and SVGEGT. This CDR3 spans 15 amino acids. With 1 base removed from V and 6 bases from J, the gap between germline ends came to 13 bases. CDR3 coding DNA: TGTGCCAGCAGTTACTTAGACGGTGCCGGTCAGCCCCAGCATTTT. This translates into CASSYLDGAGQPQHF.

V and J are TRBV5-8 and TRBJ2-2; no clear D. The germline CDR1 and CDR2 sequences are SGHTS and YDEGEE. V was cut by 3 bases and J by 6 bases, with 9 bases left in between. This CDR3 spans 13 amino acids. The CDR3 coding sequence is TGTGCCAGCAGCTGGCGACTGCCCGGGGAGCTGTTTTTT. Protein product: CASSWRLPGELFF.

The count of this clone is one. This rearrangement joins TRBV6-2 or TRBV6-3 to TRBJ1-2, with D possibly TRBD1 on 6 matching bases. The CDR3 consists of 15 residues. Trimming took off 1 base at V and 6 bases at J, with 15 bases between the two ends. Looked up from germline, CDR1 is MNHEY and CDR2 is SVGEGT. The CDR3 here is CASSYFTGYPNGYTF. Written as DNA, the CDR3 is TGTGCCAGCAGTTACTTTACAGGGTACCCAAATGGCTACACCTTC.

The rearrangement joins TRBV2 to TRBJ1-3, with 8 bases lining up with TRBD1. This CDR3 has 14 residues. Trimming took 6 bases from V and 9 from J; bases not matched to a gene: 10. Germline CDR1 reads SNHLY; CDR2 reads FYNNEI. CDR3 coding DNA: TGTGCCAGCAGGGGCCGCGGACAGGGAGGCACCATATATTTT. Its protein product is CASRGRGQGGTIYF.

This clone showed up just once. V and J are TRBV7-9 and TRBJ1-6, with 8 bases fitting TRBD1. This CDR3 spans 14 amino acids. Germline CDR1 is SEHNR and CDR2 is FQNEAQ (reference sequence). Trimming at V came to 3 bases and at J to 7 bases, leaving 2 bases not matched to a gene. Here the CDR3 DNA reads TGTGCCAGCAGCTTTACAGGGGGGAATTCACCCCTCCACTTT. Translation: CASSFTGGNSPLHF.

The chain employs TRBV7-3 and TRBJ2-5; 10 nucleotides agree with TRBD2. Looked up from germline, CDR1 is SGHTA and CDR2 is FQGTGA. This CDR3 contains 14 residues. V shed 4 bases and J 4 bases; nucleotides not matched to a gene: 3. CDR3 bases: TGTGCCAGCAGCTCTAGCGGGAGATCAGAGACCCAGTACTTC. Amino acid sequence: CASSSSGRSETQYF.

The chain links TRBV11-2 to TRBJ2-1; the D gene is possibly TRBD2 (5 bases). With 1 base removed from V and 4 bases from J, the gap between germline ends came to 11 bases. CDR1 is SGHAT, CDR2 FQNNGV, per germline. The CDR3 spans 15 residues. The CDR3 nucleotides read TGTGCCAGCAGCTTAGGTCCGGGCGGGTACAATGAGCAGTTCTTC. This codes for CASSLGPGGYNEQFF.

The chain joins TRBV15 to TRBJ2-7; D uncertain. Germline CDR1 reads LNHNV; CDR2 reads YYDKDF (reference sequence). Between the trimmed V and J ends, which lost 0 bases and 6 bases, there was a span of 18 bases. This CDR3 comprises 16 residues. The CDR3 here is CATSRDIGVNSLEQYF. For the CDR3, the DNA is TGTGCCACCAGCAGAGATATTGGGGTCAACTCACTCGAGCAGTACTTC. Full variable domain (rest looked up from reference TRBV15 and TRBJ2-7): DAMVIQNPRYQVTQFGKPVTLSCSQTLNHNVMYWYQQKSSQAPKLLFHYYDKDFNNEADTPDNFQSRRPNTSFCFLDIRSPGLGDTAMYLCATSRDIGVNSLEQYFGPGTRLTVT.

In its sample, this clone was seen once. V usage is TRBV5-1 and J usage is TRBJ2-3, with 7 bases that match TRBD1. The CDR3 consists of 16 residues. Germline V gene sequence: CDR1 SGHRS, CDR2 YFSETQ. The V and J ends lost 0 bases and 4 bases, in that order; junction bases with no gene match: 8. CDR3 sequence: CASSLDRGFFPDTQYF. The CDR3 coding sequence is TGCGCCAGCAGCTTGGACAGGGGTTTTTTTCCAGATACGCAGTATTTT.

This clone was picked up one time. The J gene is TRBJ2-3, the V gene TRBV4-1, with D possibly called TRBD1 or TRBD2 (5 bases each). The germline CDR1 and CDR2 sequences are MGHRA and YSYEKL. Trimming shortened V by 8 bases and J by 0 bases, and 12 bases separated the two germline ends. The CDR3 has 14 amino acids. This CDR3 is CASGGRRSTDTQYF. DNA of the CDR3: TGCGCCAGCGGGGGTAGGCGTAGCACAGATACGCAGTATTTT.

As regards this clone: This same CDR3 is encoded by further DNA sequences in the sample. The CDR3 nucleotides read TGTGCCAGTAGTATAGTCCCTACCGGGGAGCTGTTTTTT. This codes for CASSIVPTGELFF. The chain uses TRBV19 and TRBJ2-2; D gene ambiguous. There are 13 residues in the CDR3. The V end lost 1 base, the J end lost 5 bases, and 5 bases lay between the germline ends. In germline, CDR1 is LNHDA, CDR2 SQIVND (reference sequence).

The chain employs TRBV27 and TRBJ2-3, with 13 bases lining up with TRBD2. Germline lookup yields CDR1 MNHEY and CDR2 SMNVEV (reference sequence). The CDR3 covers 17 residues. Trimming at V came to 5 bases and at J to 3 bases, leaving 8 bases not matched to a gene. In DNA form, the CDR3 reads TGTGCCAGCAGTCCACTACTAGCGGGGGGGCCAACAGATACGCAGTATTTT. This encodes CASSPLLAGGPTDTQYF.

The V call is TRBV11-3, the J call TRBJ1-2; D gene uncertain. CDR3 length equals 13 residues. V shed 1 base and J shed 8 bases, with 11 bases lying between them. Germline CDR1 and CDR2: SGHNT and YENEEA. CDR3 bases: TGTGCCAGCAGCTTAGCCGGAAAGAGGGGCTACACCTTC. Its protein is CASSLAGKRGYTF.

The chain combines TRBV3-1 (or the pseudogene TRBV3-2) with TRBJ2-2, with D maybe TRBD1 (5 bases). This CDR3 region has 16 residues. Germline V lookup: CDR1 LGHDT, CDR2 YNNKEL (reference sequence). V lost 4 bases and J lost 0, with 12 bases in between. The CDR3 is CASSPWGRTNTGELFF. The CDR3 DNA is TGTGCCAGCAGCCCATGGGGCAGGACGAACACCGGGGAGCTGTTTTTT.

The V and J genes are TRBV7-7 and TRBJ2-1; the D call may be TRBD1 or TRBD2 (6 bases each). Trimming stripped 6 bases from V and 10 bases from J, with 13 bases between. The CDR3 totals 12 residues. CDR1 and CDR2 (germline): SSHAT, FNYEAQ (reference sequence). CDR3 DNA sequence: TGTGCCAGCAGTCCACAGGGAGGAGAGCAGTTCTTC. This sequence encodes CASSPQGGEQFF. Variable domain in full (rest from reference TRBV7-7 and TRBJ2-1): GAGVSQSPRYKVTKRGQDVTLRCDPISSHATLYWYQQALGQGPEFLTYFNYEAQPDKSGLPSDRFSAERPEGSISTLTIQRTEQRDSAMYRCASSPQGGEQFFGPGTRLTVL.

The CDR3 region has the DNA TGTGCCAGCAGCCCCACTAGCTCTGGAGGGGCCAACGTCCTGACTTTC. Translated, it gives CASSPTSSGGANVLTF. V gene TRBV2 combines with J gene TRBJ2-6; TRBD2 is a possible D gene (6 bases). The V and J ends lost 6 bases and 4 bases respectively, with 16 bases between them. Per germline, CDR1 SNHLY and CDR2 FYNNEI. This CDR3 is 16 amino acids long. The full variable domain, with the rest looked up from reference TRBV2 and TRBJ2-6, is EPEVTQTPSHQVTQMGQEVILRCVPISNHLYFYWYRQILGQKVEFLVSFYNNEISEKSEIFDDQFSVERPDGSNFTLKIRSTKLEDSAMYFCASSPTSSGGANVLTFGAGSRLTVL.

The chain carries TRBV19 and TRBJ1-1, with D perhaps matching TRBD1 (6 bases). Germline V lookup: CDR1 LNHDA, CDR2 SQIVND (reference sequence). This CDR3 spans 14 amino acids. V was trimmed by 8 bases and J by 5 bases, leaving 18 bases between them. CDR3 in amino acids: CASSRGGSGTEAFF. DNA for the CDR3: TGTGCCAGTTCTCGGGGGGGCTCGGGGACTGAAGCTTTCTTT.

This sequence joins TRBV4-2 and TRBJ2-3; D not resolved. V was shortened by 0 bases and J by 1 base, with 11 bases between the two germline ends. CDR3 length: 16 amino acids. Germline V lookup: CDR1 LGHNA, CDR2 YNFKEQ. This CDR3 is CASSQDQAVGTDTQYF. In DNA form, the CDR3 reads TGTGCCAGCAGCCAAGATCAGGCGGTGGGCACAGATACGCAGTATTTT.